One sample yielded the 22 T cell receptor beta chains listed below, sequenced in a study of blood T cells in healthy people across ages (dated by TCRdb to between 2014 and 2016). The method behind the library was 5' RACE. The sequencer listed for this sample is Illumina HiSeq 2500. A second PCR of about 7 to 12 cycles was performed with a sample-barcoded 5' primer and a J-beta primer mix. TCRdb reran the public reads through fastp at Q25 and MiXCR, keeping productive beta chains. Each CDR3 protein appears once, grouped with its most common genes and DNA. For this sample the table gives some 1.4 million distinct CDR3 sequences, of which around 42% were detected only once. Jointly, the top ten make up 7.9% of the sample. Sample: blood. Receptors originate from a woman aged 18-29 years in good health.

This clonotype was counted at least ten times. This sequence joins TRBV5-6 and TRBJ2-1, with TRBD2 identical over 11 bases. CDR3 length: 15 residues. The junction had 6 bases not matched to a gene; V was cut back by 4 bases and J by 6 bases. Germline loops: CDR1 SGHDT, CDR2 YYEEEE. The CDR3 spells CASSRLAGGPNEQFF. As DNA, the CDR3 is TGTGCCAGCAGCCGTCTAGCGGGAGGCCCCAATGAGCAGTTCTTC.

V is TRBV20-1 and J is TRBJ2-7; TRBD2 is a possible D gene (6 bases). Trimming left V 0 bases short and J 1 base short, with 13 bases between. Looked up from germline, CDR1 is DFQATT and CDR2 is SNEGSKA (reference sequence). The CDR3 has 15 residues. The chain's CDR3 is CSARDPGAKSYEQYF. In DNA form, the CDR3 reads TGCAGTGCTAGAGATCCGGGAGCGAAGTCCTACGAGCAGTACTTC.

The rearrangement links TRBV3-1 to TRBJ2-1; no reliable D call. Germline loops: CDR1 LGHDT, CDR2 YNNKEL (reference sequence). V was cut by 0 bases and J by 7 bases, with 10 bases left in between. The CDR3 has 14 amino acids. Written as DNA, the CDR3 is TGTGCCAGCAGCCAAGAGACAATCCATAATGAGCAGTTCTTC. Amino acid sequence: CASSQETIHNEQFF.

The chain is built from TRBV20-1 and TRBJ2-5, with 8 bases fitting TRBD2. The J call could be wrong; TRBJ2-7 is a better fit for the DNA end. The CDR3 totals 13 residues. Germline V CDR1 and CDR2: DFQATT, SNEGSKA (reference sequence). CDR3 sequence (DNA): TGCAGTGCTCCGGGACTAGTGGGGTACGAGCAGTACTTC. Amino acid sequence: CSAPGLVGYEQYF.

The chain couples TRBV7-2 to TRBJ2-5; no clear D. The CDR3 is 12 residues long. V lost 4 bases and J lost 11, with 14 bases in between. Germline lookup yields CDR1 SGHTA and CDR2 FQGNSA. DNA for the CDR3: TGTGCCAGCAGCTCGTTAGCACGTGGGCAGTACTTC. Amino acids: CASSSLARGQYF.

V is TRBV4-2 and J is TRBJ1-2, with D unresolved. Trimming took off 0 bases at V and 4 bases at J, with 15 bases between the two ends. Per the germline V gene, CDR1 is LGHNA and CDR2 is YNFKEQ. The CDR3 runs to 16 residues. The CDR3 protein is CASSQDETFQIYGYTF. The CDR3 DNA reads as TGTGCCAGCAGCCAAGATGAGACCTTCCAGATCTATGGCTACACCTTC.

The CDR3 sequence is CSVVGYGAFEQYF. CDR3 nucleotide sequence: TGCAGCGTTGTTGGTTACGGGGCCTTCGAGCAGTACTTC. This rearrangement joins TRBV29-1 to TRBJ2-7, with D perhaps being TRBD1 or TRBD2 (5 bases each). The V gene's germline CDR1 is SQVTM and CDR2 ANQGSEA. This CDR3 contains 13 residues. V was pared by 4 bases and J by 6 bases, with 16 bases between.

This clonotype was detected only once. J is TRBJ1-1 and V is TRBV2; D uncertain. The length of the CDR3 is 13 residues. Trimming shortened V by 5 bases and J by 4 bases, and 11 bases separated the two germline ends. Germline CDR1 reads SNHLY; CDR2 reads FYNNEI. CDR3 amino acids: CASSRTSGTEAFF. In DNA, the CDR3 is TGTGCCAGCAGTCGGACGTCTGGCACTGAAGCTTTCTTT.

This chain connects TRBV4-1 to TRBJ1-4, with D possibly TRBD1 on 6 matching bases. The CDR3 has 16 residues. V lost 4 bases, J lost 6 bases, and 18 bases lay in between. Germline lookup yields CDR1 MGHRA and CDR2 YSYEKL. The CDR3 region is CASSLRMGGGDEKLFF. As DNA, the CDR3 is TGCGCCAGCAGCCTCCGGATGGGAGGGGGAGATGAAAAACTGTTTTTT.

The V gene is TRBV27, the J gene TRBJ2-4, with TRBD1 matching 9 bases. The J call may be faulty, since TRBJ2-7 better matches the DNA end. Germline CDR1 and CDR2: MNHEY and SMNVEV (reference sequence). The CDR3 loop spans 15 amino acids. The CDR3 nucleotides read TGTGCCAGCAGTTCCTCACAGGGGGCATGGAACGAGCAGTACTTC. This sequence encodes CASSSSQGAWNEQYF.

This clonotype came up a few times. The rearrangement uses TRBV27 and TRBJ2-7; D is unclear. The CDR3 sequence is 14 residues long. Germline V gives CDR1 MNHEY, CDR2 SMNVEV (reference sequence). The V gene lost 4 bases and the J gene lost 3 bases, with 13 bases spanning the gap. CDR3 sequence reads: CASSSGATVYEQYF. For the CDR3, the DNA is TGTGCCAGCAGTTCAGGAGCCACCGTCTACGAGCAGTACTTC.

The rearrangement links TRBV7-9 to TRBJ1-5; D is perhaps TRBD1 (5 bases). V lost 5 bases and J lost 4, with 15 bases in between. Germline CDR1 SEHNR, CDR2 FQNEAQ (reference sequence). The CDR3 is 15 amino acids. CDR3 loop: CASSQGETNNQPQHF. CDR3 DNA sequence: TGTGCCAGCAGCCAGGGAGAAACGAATAATCAGCCCCAGCATTTT. The whole variable domain, remainder taken from reference TRBV7-9 and TRBJ1-5, is DTGVSQNPRHKITKRGQNVTFRCDPISEHNRLYWYRQTLGQGPEFLTYFQNEAQLEKSRLLSDRFSAERPKGSFSTLEIQRTEQGDSAMYLCASSQGETNNQPQHFGDGTRLSIL.

This clonotype showed up just a few times. The CDR3 loop is CASSLGRGGSQPQHF. As DNA, the CDR3 is TGTGCCAGCAGCTTAGGACGAGGGGGCAGTCAGCCCCAGCATTTT. The chain recombines TRBV13 with TRBJ1-5; 7 bases fit TRBD1. CDR3 length: 15 residues. V was clipped by 0 bases and J by 6 bases; unmatched bases: 5. The germline V gene encodes CDR1 PRHDT and CDR2 FYEKMQ (reference sequence).

J is TRBJ1-6 and V is TRBV20-1; unclear D gene. CDR1 DFQATT and CDR2 SNEGSKA come from the germline V gene (reference sequence). The CDR3 loop spans 14 amino acids. Between the trimmed V and J ends, which lost 0 bases and 8 bases, there was a span of 11 bases. The CDR3 nucleotides are TGCAGTGCTAGAGATCGGCGGGATCATTCACCCCTCCACTTT. Residues: CSARDRRDHSPLHF.

The chain is built from TRBV28 and TRBJ1-1; the D gene is possibly TRBD1 (5 bases). Germline assignment: CDR1 MDHEN and CDR2 SYDVKM. Trimming left V 6 bases short and J 11 bases short, with 16 bases between. This CDR3 region has 12 residues. The chain's CDR3 is CASRGGQGWAFF. CDR3 bases: TGTGCCAGCAGAGGAGGGCAGGGCTGGGCTTTCTTT.

Only a few counts were recorded for this clonotype. The chain's CDR3 is CASSLSTGGYEQYF. Written as DNA, the CDR3 is TGTGCCAGCAGCTTATCAACAGGGGGATACGAGCAGTACTTC. The J gene is TRBJ2-7, the V gene TRBV7-8; TRBD1 matches at 8 bases. V lost 2 bases, J lost 4 bases, and 4 bases stayed unmatched. The V gene's germline CDR1 is SGHVS and CDR2 FQNEAQ. CDR3 length: 14 residues.

The V and J genes are TRBV20-1 and TRBJ1-2; 9 nucleotides match TRBD1. Germline V lookup: CDR1 DFQATT, CDR2 SNEGSKA (reference sequence). The V segment lost 3 bases and the J segment 6 bases; nucleotides outside the gene matches: 11. CDR3 size: 15 residues. The CDR3 spells CSASEGQGLADGYTF. DNA for the CDR3: TGCAGTGCTAGTGAGGGACAGGGTCTCGCTGATGGCTACACCTTC.

The genes are TRBV24-1 and TRBJ2-1, with 9 bases identical to TRBD2. The V gene end was trimmed by 2 bases and the J gene end by 9 bases; junction bases not matched to a gene: 13. Per germline, CDR1 KGHDR and CDR2 SFDVKD. The CDR3 contains 17 residues. The CDR3 nucleotides read TGTGCCACCAGTGATTCTGGTGGGAGCGGGAGGAGGGTTGAGCAGTTCTTC. Translating gives CATSDSGGSGRRVEQFF.

The rearrangement joins TRBV7-9 to TRBJ2-2, with 11 bases that match TRBD1. J was trimmed by 4 bases and V by 3 bases; bases with no gene match: 10. The CDR3 is 18 amino acids. Germline assignment: CDR1 SEHNR and CDR2 FQNEAQ (reference sequence). The CDR3 is CASSFEGQGARGTGELFF. Here the CDR3 DNA reads TGTGCCAGCAGCTTCGAAGGACAGGGGGCTAGGGGCACCGGGGAGCTGTTTTTT.

This clonotype was observed a few times. CDR3 in DNA: TGTGCTAGTGGTTTGGGAGGAAACACTGAAGCTTTCTTT. It encodes CASGLGGNTEAFF. J is TRBJ1-1 and V is TRBV12-5; D unclear. The CDR3 is 13 residues long. Trimming left V 1 base short and J 2 bases short, with 5 bases between. In germline, CDR1 is LGHNT, CDR2 FRNRAP.

This clonotype was seen more than once but under ten times. The chain combines TRBV6-5 with TRBJ1-6, with 7 bases fitting TRBD1. CDR3 length: 15 amino acids. V was pared by 2 bases and J by 6 bases, with 4 bases of the junction left unmatched. CDR1 is MNHEY and CDR2 is SVGAGI in the germline V gene. CDR3 region: CASSYRDSSNSPLHF. CDR3 DNA sequence: TGTGCCAGCAGTTACCGGGACAGTTCTAATTCACCCCTCCACTTT.

This clonotype was seen a handful of times. The V gene is TRBV12-5, the J gene TRBJ2-1, with 13 bases aligning to TRBD2. Looked up from germline, CDR1 is LGHNT and CDR2 is FRNRAP. V was clipped by 2 bases and J by 2 bases; unmatched bases: 0. The CDR3 spans 16 residues. CDR3 sequence reads: CASGLTSGGAYNEQFF. The CDR3 DNA is TGTGCTAGTGGTTTGACTAGCGGGGGGGCCTACAATGAGCAGTTCTTC.